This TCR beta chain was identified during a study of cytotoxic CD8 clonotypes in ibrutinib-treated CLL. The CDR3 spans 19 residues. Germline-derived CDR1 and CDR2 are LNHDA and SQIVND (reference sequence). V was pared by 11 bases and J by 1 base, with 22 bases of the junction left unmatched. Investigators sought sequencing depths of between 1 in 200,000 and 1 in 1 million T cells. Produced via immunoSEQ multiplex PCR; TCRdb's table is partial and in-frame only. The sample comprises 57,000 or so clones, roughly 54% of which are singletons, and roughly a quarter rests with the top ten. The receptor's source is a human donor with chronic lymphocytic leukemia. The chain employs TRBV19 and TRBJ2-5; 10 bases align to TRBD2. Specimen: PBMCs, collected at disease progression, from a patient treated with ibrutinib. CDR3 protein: CARPLGLNGSGRFQETQYF. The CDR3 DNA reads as TGTGCCCGGCCTCTGGGCCTAAACGGTAGCGGGAGGTTCCAAGAGACCCAGTACTTC.